A single sample is the source of the 9 T cell receptor beta chains below, sequenced in a study of T cell responses to AZD1222 COVID-19 vaccine. Clones were sequenced by immunoSEQ multiplex PCR, and TCRdb holds only the in-frame ones, with some missing. Among around 120,000 clones, about 94% were seen once, and the ten largest hold 2.2%. The sample here was peripheral blood, taken on day 0 of AZD1222 vaccination. These receptors originate from an adult in good health.

The chain couples TRBV12-3 or TRBV12-4 to TRBJ1-2; perhaps TRBD1 as D (6 bases). CDR3 length equals 13 residues. V lost 6 bases and J lost 4, with 12 bases in between. CDR3 bases: TGTGCCAGCAGCATCAGGGGAAGCTATGGCTACACCTTC. Protein sequence: CASSIRGSYGYTF.

The genes are TRBV12-5 and TRBJ2-3; TRBD1 agrees at 9 bases. Germline values: CDR1 LGHNT, CDR2 FRNRAP. The V and J ends lost 3 bases and 3 bases, in that order; junction bases with no gene match: 7. The CDR3 contains 16 residues. The CDR3 nucleotides read TGTGCTAGTGGTTTCCCCCGGACAGGGGTTACAGATACGCAGTATTTT. This codes for CASGFPRTGVTDTQYF.

The genes are TRBV3-1 (or the pseudogene TRBV3-2) and TRBJ1-1; D gene ambiguous. CDR3 size: 15 residues. With 0 bases removed from V and 6 bases from J, the gap between germline ends came to 14 bases. Germline CDR1 LGHDT, CDR2 YNNKEL (reference sequence). DNA of the CDR3: TGTGCCAGCAGCCAAGATAAGGGCTTCGTCGCTGAAGCTTTCTTT. Amino acid sequence: CASSQDKGFVAEAFF.

The chain is built from TRBV19 and TRBJ1-1; D call uncertain. Deletions cut 6 bases from V and 7 bases from J, with 12 bases between. CDR3 length equals 12 residues. Germline CDR1 is LNHDA and CDR2 is SQIVND (reference sequence). CDR3 loop: CASSKGVGEAFF. The CDR3 DNA reads TGTGCCAGTAGCAAAGGCGTAGGTGAAGCTTTCTTT.

The chain employs TRBV20-1 and TRBJ2-5; the D gene could be TRBD1 or TRBD2 (5 bases each). Trimming pared 7 bases from V and 10 bases from J, leaving 16 bases between. The CDR3 is 11 residues long. Germline V gene data show CDR1 as DFQATT and CDR2 as SNEGSKA (reference sequence). CDR3 residues: CSVDGPGGQYF. The CDR3, as DNA: TGCAGTGTAGACGGACCTGGGGGCCAGTACTTC.

The V gene is TRBV2, the J gene TRBJ1-6; D is undetermined. CDR3 length equals 11 residues. The germline V and J ends were trimmed by 3 bases and 15 bases, with 9 bases remaining between them. Germline CDR1 is SNHLY and CDR2 is FYNNEI. For the CDR3, the DNA is TGTGCCAGCAGTGACATCCTAAACCTCCACTTT. It is translated as CASSDILNLHF.

The chain combines TRBV19 with TRBJ1-1, with D possibly being TRBD1 (6 bases). The CDR3 totals 11 residues. The V and J ends lost 8 bases and 8 bases respectively, with 12 bases between them. Per the germline V gene, CDR1 is LNHDA and CDR2 is SQIVND (reference sequence). The CDR3: CASWTAYEAFF. The CDR3 region has the DNA TGTGCCAGTTGGACAGCTTACGAAGCTTTCTTT.

The CDR3 DNA is TGTGCCAGCAGCTTAGCGTCAGCCTCTGGAAACACCATATATTTT. This sequence encodes CASSLASASGNTIYF. The rearrangement joins TRBV7-9 to TRBJ1-3, with unresolved D. Per the germline V gene, CDR1 is SEHNR and CDR2 is FQNEAQ (reference sequence). The CDR3 is 15 residues long. The germline V and J ends were trimmed by 0 bases and 0 bases, with 6 bases remaining between them. Full variable domain (remainder filled in from reference TRBV7-9 and TRBJ1-3): DTGVSQNPRHKITKRGQNVTFRCDPISEHNRLYWYRQTLGQGPEFLTYFQNEAQLEKSRLLSDRFSAERPKGSFSTLEIQRTEQGDSAMYLCASSLASASGNTIYFGEGSWLTVV.

This clone was seen a single time. This chain links TRBV3-1 (or the pseudogene TRBV3-2) with TRBJ2-7; no reliable D call. This CDR3 spans 12 amino acids. V lost 0 bases and J 5 bases, leaving 5 bases between the germline ends. Germline CDR1 and CDR2: LGHDT and YNNKEL (reference sequence). The CDR3 bases are TGTGCCAGCAGCCAAGATTCCAACGAGCAGTACTTC. Encoded protein: CASSQDSNEQYF.